This T cell receptor (beta chain) was captured by sequencing in a study of cytomegalovirus exposure and HLA in healthy donors. Study at large: A data release that came early held 80 million or so unique TCRs from HLA-typed donors. Study results and caveats: Cytomegalovirus-associated TCR beta chains were listed, numbering 150 to 200.

PCR used 60 Vbeta primers and 13 Jbeta primers. The assay was immunoSEQ multiplex PCR, and TCRdb's table has in-frame clones only and misses some. The sample table includes under 200,000 clones. Regarding donors, all were healthy bone marrow donors. Donors counted as nominally healthy when sampled, yet unrecorded immune exposures were likely. Of note for this clone: Its antigen is unknown.

The CDR3 covers 14 residues. Germline lookup yields CDR1 SGHTA and CDR2 FQGNSA. The V segment lost 5 bases and the J segment 13 bases; nucleotides outside the gene matches: 10. The sequenced material came from PBMCs. The clonotype originates from a young man in good health and CMV-seronegative. This chain links TRBV7-2 with TRBJ1-6; 8 bases fit TRBD1. The CDR3 loop is CASSQDREAHPLHF. The CDR3 coding sequence is TGTGCCAGCAGCCAGGACAGGGAAGCGCACCCCCTCCACTTT.